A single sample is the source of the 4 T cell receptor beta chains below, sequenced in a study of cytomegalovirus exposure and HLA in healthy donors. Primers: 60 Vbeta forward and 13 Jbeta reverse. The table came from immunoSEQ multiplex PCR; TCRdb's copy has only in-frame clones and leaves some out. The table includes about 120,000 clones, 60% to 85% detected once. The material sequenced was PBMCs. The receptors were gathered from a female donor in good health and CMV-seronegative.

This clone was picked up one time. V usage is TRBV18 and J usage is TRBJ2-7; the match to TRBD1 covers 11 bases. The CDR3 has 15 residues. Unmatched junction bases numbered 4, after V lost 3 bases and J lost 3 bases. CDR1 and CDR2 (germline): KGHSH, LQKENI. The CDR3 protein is CASSPGQGVYYEQYF. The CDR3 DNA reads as TGTGCCAGCTCACCGGGACAGGGGGTATACTACGAGCAGTACTTC.

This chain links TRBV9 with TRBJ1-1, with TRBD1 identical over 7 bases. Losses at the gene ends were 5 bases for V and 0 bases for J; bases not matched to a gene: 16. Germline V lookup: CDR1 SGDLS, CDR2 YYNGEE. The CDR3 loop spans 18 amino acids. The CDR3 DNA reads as TGTGCCAGCAGATTGGTTATTTCTAGGGGGCCCCTGAACACTGAAGCTTTCTTT. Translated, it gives CASRLVISRGPLNTEAFF.

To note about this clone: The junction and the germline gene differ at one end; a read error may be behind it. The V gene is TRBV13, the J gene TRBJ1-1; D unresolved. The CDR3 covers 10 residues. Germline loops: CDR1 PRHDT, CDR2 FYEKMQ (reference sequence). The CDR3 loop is CASSLDYTAF. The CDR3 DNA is TGTGCCAGCAGCTTAGACTACACCGCCTTT. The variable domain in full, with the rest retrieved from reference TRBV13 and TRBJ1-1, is AAGVIQSPRHLIKEKRETATLKCYPIPRHDTVYWYQQGPGQDPQFLISFYEKMQSDKGSIPDRFSAQQFSDYHSELNMSSLELGDSALYFCASSLDYTAFGQGTRLTVV.

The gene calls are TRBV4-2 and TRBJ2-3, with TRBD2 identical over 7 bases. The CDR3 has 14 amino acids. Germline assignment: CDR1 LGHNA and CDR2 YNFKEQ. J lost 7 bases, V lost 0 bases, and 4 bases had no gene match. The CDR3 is CASSQEEAGHTQYF. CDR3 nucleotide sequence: TGTGCCAGCAGCCAAGAAGAAGCGGGGCATACGCAGTATTTT.